The T cell receptor beta chain described here comes from a study of technical replicates of blood from several donors. V dropped 6 bases and J dropped 0; count of bases not matched to a gene: 8. CDR3 length equals 16 residues. CDR1 is LGHNA and CDR2 is YNFKEQ in the germline V gene. Clones were sequenced by immunoSEQ multiplex PCR, and TCRdb holds only the in-frame ones, with some missing. This table has about 50,000 clones, 92% appearing once. The chain couples TRBV4-2 to TRBJ1-2; 9 bases fit TRBD1. The sample comprised PBMCs. The TCR comes from a human donor in good health. Some clones in this sample may be carry-over from other donors' samples. CDR3 protein: CASRHTGDRANYGYTF. The CDR3 nucleotides are TGTGCCAGCAGACATACCGGGGACAGGGCTAACTATGGCTACACCTTC.